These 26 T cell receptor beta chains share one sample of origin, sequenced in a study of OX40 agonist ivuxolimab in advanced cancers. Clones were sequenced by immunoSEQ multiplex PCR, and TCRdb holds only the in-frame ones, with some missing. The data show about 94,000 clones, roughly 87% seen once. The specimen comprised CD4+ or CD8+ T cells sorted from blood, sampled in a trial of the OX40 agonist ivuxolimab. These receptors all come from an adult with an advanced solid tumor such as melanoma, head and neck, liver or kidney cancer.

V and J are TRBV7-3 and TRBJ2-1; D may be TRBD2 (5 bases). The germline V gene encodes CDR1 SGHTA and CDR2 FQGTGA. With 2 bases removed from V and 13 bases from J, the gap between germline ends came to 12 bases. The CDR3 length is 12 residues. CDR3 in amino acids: CASSLDGRVQFF. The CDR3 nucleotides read TGTGCCAGCAGCTTAGACGGGCGGGTCCAGTTCTTC.

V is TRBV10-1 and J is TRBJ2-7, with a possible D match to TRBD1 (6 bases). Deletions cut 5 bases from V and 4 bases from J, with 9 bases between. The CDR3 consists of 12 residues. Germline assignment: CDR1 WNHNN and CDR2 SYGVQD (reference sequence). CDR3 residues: CASSSDSYEQYF. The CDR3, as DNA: TGCGCCAGCAGTTCGGACAGTTACGAGCAGTACTTC.

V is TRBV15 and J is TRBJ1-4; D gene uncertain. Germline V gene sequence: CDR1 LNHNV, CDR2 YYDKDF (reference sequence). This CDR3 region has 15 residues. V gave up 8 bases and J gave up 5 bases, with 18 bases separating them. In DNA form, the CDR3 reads TGTGCCACCCGAGTAAGGTCCACTCCGAATGAAAAACTGTTTTTT. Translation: CATRVRSTPNEKLFF.

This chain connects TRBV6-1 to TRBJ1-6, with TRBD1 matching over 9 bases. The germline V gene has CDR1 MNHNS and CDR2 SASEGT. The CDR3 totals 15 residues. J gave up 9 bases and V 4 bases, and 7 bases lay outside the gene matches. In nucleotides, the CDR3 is TGTGCCAGCAGTGGGGGGGACAGGGAGAGTTCACCCCTCCACTTT. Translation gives CASSGGDRESSPLHF.

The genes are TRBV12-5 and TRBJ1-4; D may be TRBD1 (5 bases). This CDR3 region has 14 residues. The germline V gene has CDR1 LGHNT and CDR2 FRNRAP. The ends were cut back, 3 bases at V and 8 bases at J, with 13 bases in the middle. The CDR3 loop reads CASGFGRAAEKLFF. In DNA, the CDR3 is TGTGCTAGTGGTTTTGGCAGGGCGGCGGAAAAACTGTTTTTT.

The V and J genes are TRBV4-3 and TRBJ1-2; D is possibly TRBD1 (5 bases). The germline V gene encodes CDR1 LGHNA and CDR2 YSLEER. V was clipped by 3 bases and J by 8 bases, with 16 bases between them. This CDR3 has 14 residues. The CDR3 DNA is TGCGCCAGCAGCCAGGAACAGGCCCTAGGAGGCTACACCTTC. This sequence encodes CASSQEQALGGYTF.

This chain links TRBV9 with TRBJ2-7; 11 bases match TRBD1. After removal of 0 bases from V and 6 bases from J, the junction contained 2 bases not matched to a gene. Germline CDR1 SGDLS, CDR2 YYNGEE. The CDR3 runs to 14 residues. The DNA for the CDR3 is TGTGCCAGCAGCGTAGTAGGGACAGGGGGCGAGCAGTACTTC. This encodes CASSVVGTGGEQYF.

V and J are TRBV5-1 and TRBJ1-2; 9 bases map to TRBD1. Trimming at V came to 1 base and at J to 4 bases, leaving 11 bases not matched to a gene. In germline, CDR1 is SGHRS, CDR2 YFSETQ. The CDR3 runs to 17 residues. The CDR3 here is CASSLYPGTGSLYGYTF. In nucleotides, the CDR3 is TGCGCCAGCAGCTTGTATCCCGGGACAGGGTCTCTCTATGGCTACACCTTC.

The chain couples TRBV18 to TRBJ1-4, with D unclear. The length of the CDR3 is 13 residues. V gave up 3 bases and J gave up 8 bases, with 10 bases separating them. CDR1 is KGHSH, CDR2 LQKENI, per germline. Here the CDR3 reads CASSPLRREKLFF. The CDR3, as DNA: TGTGCCAGCTCACCGCTACGTAGAGAAAAACTGTTTTTT.

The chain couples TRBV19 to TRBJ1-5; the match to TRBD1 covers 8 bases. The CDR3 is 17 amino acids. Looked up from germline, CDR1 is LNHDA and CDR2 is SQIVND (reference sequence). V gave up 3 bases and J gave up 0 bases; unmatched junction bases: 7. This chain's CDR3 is CASSILGQVYSNQPQHF. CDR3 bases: TGTGCCAGTAGTATTTTGGGACAGGTCTATAGCAATCAGCCCCAGCATTTT.

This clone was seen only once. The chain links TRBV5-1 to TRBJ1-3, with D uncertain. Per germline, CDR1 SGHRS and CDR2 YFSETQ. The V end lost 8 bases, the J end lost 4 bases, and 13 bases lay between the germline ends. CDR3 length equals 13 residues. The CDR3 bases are TGCGCCAGTATAGGGCCGGGAGGAAACACCATATATTTT. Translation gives CASIGPGGNTIYF.

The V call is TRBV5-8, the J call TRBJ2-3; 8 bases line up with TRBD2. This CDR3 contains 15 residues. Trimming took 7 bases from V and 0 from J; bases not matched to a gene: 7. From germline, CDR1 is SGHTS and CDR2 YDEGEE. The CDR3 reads CASQLSGGSTDTQYF. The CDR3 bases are TGTGCCAGCCAATTGTCGGGGGGGAGCACAGATACGCAGTATTTT.

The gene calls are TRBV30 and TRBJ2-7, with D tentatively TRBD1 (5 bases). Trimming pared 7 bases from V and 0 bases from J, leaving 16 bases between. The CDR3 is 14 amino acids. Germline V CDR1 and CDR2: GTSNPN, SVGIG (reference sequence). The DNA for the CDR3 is TGTGCCTCCACGACAGCCAAACCCTCCTACGAGCAGTACTTC. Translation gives CASTTAKPSYEQYF.

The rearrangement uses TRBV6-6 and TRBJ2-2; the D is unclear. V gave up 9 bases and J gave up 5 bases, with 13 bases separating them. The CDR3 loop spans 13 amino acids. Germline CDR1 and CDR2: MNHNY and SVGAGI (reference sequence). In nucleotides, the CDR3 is TGTGCCAGTAGCACCCCAGGTACCGGGGAGCTGTTTTTT. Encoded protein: CASSTPGTGELFF.

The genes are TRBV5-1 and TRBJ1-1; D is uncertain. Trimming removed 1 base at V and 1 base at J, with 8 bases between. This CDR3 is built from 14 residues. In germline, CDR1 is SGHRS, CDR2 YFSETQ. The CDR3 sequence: CASSLSPRNTEAFF. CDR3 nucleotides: TGCGCCAGCAGCTTGTCACCTAGGAACACTGAAGCTTTCTTT.

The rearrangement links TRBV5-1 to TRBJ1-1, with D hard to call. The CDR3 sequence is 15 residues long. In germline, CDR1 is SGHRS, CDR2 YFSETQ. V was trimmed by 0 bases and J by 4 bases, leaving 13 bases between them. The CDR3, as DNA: TGCGCCAGCAGCTTGGGTAACCGCCGCGGCACTGAAGCTTTCTTT. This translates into CASSLGNRRGTEAFF.

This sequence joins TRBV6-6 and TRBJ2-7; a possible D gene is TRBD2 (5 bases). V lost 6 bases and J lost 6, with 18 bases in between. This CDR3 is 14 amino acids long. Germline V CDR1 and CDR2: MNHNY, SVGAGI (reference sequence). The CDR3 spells CASRLVGQEAEQYF. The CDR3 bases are TGTGCCAGCAGGCTGGTTGGGCAGGAGGCCGAGCAGTACTTC.

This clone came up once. The CDR3 DNA sequence: TGCGCCAGCAGCGTCCCTCAGGTAGCCAAAAACATTCAGTACTTC. Its translation: CASSVPQVAKNIQYF. The rearrangement joins TRBV5-1 to TRBJ2-4; D not certain. The CDR3 spans 15 residues. V shed 4 bases and J shed 0 bases, with 11 bases lying between them. In germline, CDR1 is SGHRS, CDR2 YFSETQ.

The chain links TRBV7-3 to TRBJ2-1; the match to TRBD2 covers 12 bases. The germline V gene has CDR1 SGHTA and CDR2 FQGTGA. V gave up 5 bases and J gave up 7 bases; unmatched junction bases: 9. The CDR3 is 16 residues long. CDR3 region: CASSQYTSGGLNEQFF. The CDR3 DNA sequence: TGTGCCAGCAGCCAATACACTAGCGGGGGGTTGAATGAGCAGTTCTTC.

In DNA form, the CDR3 reads TGTGCCAGCAGTTACCCGAACAACAATGAGCAGTTCTTC. Its translation is CASSYPNNNEQFF. V and J are TRBV6-5 and TRBJ2-1, with D uncertain. CDR1 and CDR2 from the germline V gene are MNHEY and SVGAGI. This CDR3 is built from 13 residues. V was shortened by 2 bases and J by 5 bases, with 7 bases between the two germline ends.

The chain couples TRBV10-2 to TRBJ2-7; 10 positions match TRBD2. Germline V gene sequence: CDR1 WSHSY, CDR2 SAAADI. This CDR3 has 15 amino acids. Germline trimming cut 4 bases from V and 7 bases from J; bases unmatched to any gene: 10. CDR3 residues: CASSVAGGSGGEQYF. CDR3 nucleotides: TGCGCCAGCAGTGTAGCGGGAGGTAGCGGGGGGGAGCAGTACTTC.

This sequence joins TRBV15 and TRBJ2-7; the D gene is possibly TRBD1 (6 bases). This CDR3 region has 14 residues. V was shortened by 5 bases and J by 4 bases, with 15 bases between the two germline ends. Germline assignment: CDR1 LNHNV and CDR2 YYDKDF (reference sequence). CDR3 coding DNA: TGTGCCACCAGCCAAAATACAGGGAAATACGAGCAGTACTTC. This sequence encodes CATSQNTGKYEQYF.

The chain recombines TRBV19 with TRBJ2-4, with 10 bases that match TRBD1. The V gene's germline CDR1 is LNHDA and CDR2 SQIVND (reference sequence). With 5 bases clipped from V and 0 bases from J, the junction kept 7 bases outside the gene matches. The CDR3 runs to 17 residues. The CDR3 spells CASSARGQGGAKNIQYF. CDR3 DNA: TGTGCCAGTAGTGCCCGCGGACAGGGGGGAGCCAAAAACATTCAGTACTTC.

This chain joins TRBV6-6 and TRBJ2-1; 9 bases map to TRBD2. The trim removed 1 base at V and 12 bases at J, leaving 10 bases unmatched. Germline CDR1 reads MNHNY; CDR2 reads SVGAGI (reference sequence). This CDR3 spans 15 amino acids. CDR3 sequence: CASSYLRGGQVAQFF. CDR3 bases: TGTGCCAGCAGTTACTTGCGGGGGGGCCAGGTGGCGCAGTTCTTC.

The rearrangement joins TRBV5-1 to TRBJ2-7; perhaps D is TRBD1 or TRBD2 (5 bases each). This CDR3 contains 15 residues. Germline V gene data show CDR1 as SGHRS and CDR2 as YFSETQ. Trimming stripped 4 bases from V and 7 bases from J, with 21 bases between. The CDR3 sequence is CASSPTTAKTGEQYF. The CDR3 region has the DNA TGCGCCAGCAGCCCGACGACAGCCAAAACGGGGGAGCAGTACTTC.

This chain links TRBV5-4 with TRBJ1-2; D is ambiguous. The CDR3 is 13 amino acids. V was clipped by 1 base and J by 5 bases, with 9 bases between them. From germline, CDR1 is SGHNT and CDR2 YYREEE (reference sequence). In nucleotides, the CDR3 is TGTGCCAGCAGCTTGCCCCAATATTATGGCTACACCTTC. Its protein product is CASSLPQYYGYTF.